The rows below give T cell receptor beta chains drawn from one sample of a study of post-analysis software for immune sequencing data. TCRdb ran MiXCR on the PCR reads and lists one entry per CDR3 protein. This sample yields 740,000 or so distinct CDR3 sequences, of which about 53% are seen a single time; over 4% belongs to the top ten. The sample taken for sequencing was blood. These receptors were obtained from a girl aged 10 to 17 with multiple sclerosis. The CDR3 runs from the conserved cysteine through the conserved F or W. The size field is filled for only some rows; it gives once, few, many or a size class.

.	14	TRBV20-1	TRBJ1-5	CSASGDTSNQPQHF
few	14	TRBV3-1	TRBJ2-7	CASSRDAFSYEQYF
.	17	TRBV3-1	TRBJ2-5	CASSLVFTSGAQETQYF
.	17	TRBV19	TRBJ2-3	CASSSGLLGGGTDTQYF
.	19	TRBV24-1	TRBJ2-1	CATSAEGLAGGHSYNEQFF
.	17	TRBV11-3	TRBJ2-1	CASSLGREQGPSNEQFF
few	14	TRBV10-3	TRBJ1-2	CAIRRDFQNYGYTF
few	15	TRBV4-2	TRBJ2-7	CASSPTAFSSYEQYF
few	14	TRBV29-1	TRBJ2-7	CSVANRASSYEQYF
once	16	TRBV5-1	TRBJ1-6	CASSLGQAGGDSPLHF
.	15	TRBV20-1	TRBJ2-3	CSARAGTTDTDTQYF
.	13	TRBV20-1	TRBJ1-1	CSAETGVNTEAFF
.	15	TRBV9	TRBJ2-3	CASSVEGRFTDTQYF
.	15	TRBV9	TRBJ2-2	CASTPGTANTGELFF
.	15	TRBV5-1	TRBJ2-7	CASSRLAEKSYEQYF
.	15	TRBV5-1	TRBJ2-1	CASSLIAGGYNEQFF
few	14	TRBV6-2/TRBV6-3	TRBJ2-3	CASRIAGHTDTQYF